Listed here is a single T cell receptor beta chain. Its target is not known. V was shortened by 6 bases and J by 0 bases, with 12 bases between the two germline ends. CDR3 length equals 14 residues. The germline V gene encodes CDR1 SGHTA and CDR2 FQGNSA. This record comes from a study of T-cell memory formation after mild COVID-19. Whole-study findings and limits: Those CD4+ clones that contracted were mainly in CM and EM (CD8+ ones in EMRA). Clones contracting across day 15 to 85 had a balanced CD4/CD8 profile; later expanding clones leaned CD4+.

TCRdb used MiXCR to reprocess the 5' RACE reads, holding one entry per CDR3 protein. The sample carries some 280,000 distinct CDR3 sequences, roughly 15% recorded once. Material: PBMCs or a T cell subset sorted from them (not recorded which). This sequence was found in a man aged 18 to 30 who had mild COVID-19 (a few samples of this study predate the infection). Cell type and time point are not known. J is TRBJ2-7 and V is TRBV7-2, with D possibly matching TRBD2 (5 bases). The CDR3 DNA sequence: TGTGCCAGCAGGAGGACTGCAAGCTCCTACGAGCAGTACTTC. Residues: CASRRTASSYEQYF.